This is a list of T cell receptor beta chains from one sample in a study of T cell changes during pregnancy in multiple sclerosis. The repertoire was sequenced with immunoSEQ multiplex PCR; TCRdb's copy has only in-frame clones and lacks some. This repertoire shows under 85,000 clones, 91% found once; its top ten account for 0.25% to 0.3%. The sample was CD4+ T cells from peripheral blood mononuclear cells, taken in the third trimester of pregnancy. Receptors were obtained from a female donor in good health, enrolled as a control in a pregnancy study. Each CDR3 is given with its conserved first and last residue. D genes are given only for firm matches. Expanded clones get a size class; other rows say once, few or many, or leave the size out.

>TRBV5-4|-|TRBJ1-2|-
CASSLQGPLYGYTF
TGTGCCAGCAGCCTCCAGGGCCCCCTCTATGGCTACACCTTC
>TRBV5-1|-|TRBJ2-5|-
CASSSPQGSQETQYF
TGCGCCAGCAGCTCTCCGCAGGGCAGCCAAGAGACCCAGTACTTC
>TRBV14|-|TRBJ2-5|once
CASSHGSGETQYF
TGTGCCAGCAGCCACGGTAGCGGAGAGACCCAGTACTTC
>TRBV27|-|TRBJ1-4|-
CASRYSLDEKLFF
TGTGCCAGCCGCTACTCCTTGGATGAAAAACTGTTTTTT
>TRBV2|-|TRBJ1-5|-
CASSDKSGGGLGNQPQHF
TGTGCCAGCAGTGATAAATCCGGGGGGGGGCTGGGCAATCAGCCCCAGCATTTT
>TRBV7-2|TRBD2|TRBJ2-4|once
CASSRTSGGWAKNIQYF
TGTGCCAGCAGCCGGACTAGCGGGGGGTGGGCCAAAAACATTCAGTACTTC
>TRBV4-1|-|TRBJ1-2|-
CASSQAGDYGYTF
TGCGCCAGCAGCCAAGCAGGGGACTATGGCTACACCTTC
>TRBV5-6|TRBD2|TRBJ2-5|-
CASRFSGGGSETQYF
TGTGCCAGCCGATTCTCGGGGGGGGGCTCCGAGACCCAGTACTTC
>TRBV4-3|TRBD1|TRBJ1-6|-
CASSQSADRDNSPLHF
TGCGCCAGCAGCCAATCTGCGGACAGGGATAATTCACCCCTCCACTTT
>TRBV5-6|TRBD1|TRBJ1-1|-
CASNSGGNTEAFF
TGTGCCAGCAACTCAGGGGGGAACACTGAAGCTTTCTTT
>TRBV30|-|TRBJ1-1|-
CAWREGGGHFYTEAFF
TGTGCCTGGAGGGAAGGGGGGGGACACTTTTACACTGAAGCTTTCTTT
>TRBV30|TRBD1|TRBJ2-1|-
CAWERGTGGIGEQFF
TGTGCCTGGGAGCGAGGGACAGGGGGAATTGGCGAGCAGTTCTTC
>TRBV5-1|TRBD1|TRBJ1-1|-
CASSLRQGGMNTEAFF
TGCGCCAGCAGCTTGAGACAGGGGGGAATGAACACTGAAGCTTTCTTT
>TRBV19|-|TRBJ1-5|few
CASSSGAGSNQPQHF
TGTGCCAGTAGTTCAGGGGCTGGTAGCAATCAGCCCCAGCATTTT
>TRBV6-1|TRBD2|TRBJ2-2|-
CASSGEGLLDAGELFF
TGTGCCAGCAGTGGGGAGGGACTCTTGGACGCCGGGGAGCTGTTTTTT
>TRBV7-9|TRBD2|TRBJ2-2|-
CASRLAGGLSGELFF
TGTGCCAGCAGACTAGCGGGGGGCCTTAGCGGGGAGCTGTTTTTT
>TRBV2|TRBD2|TRBJ2-1|-
CASAGESSYNEQFF
TGTGCCAGCGCGGGGGAGAGCTCCTACAATGAGCAGTTCTTC
>TRBV19|-|TRBJ1-5|-
CASSNEDYSNQPQHF
TGTGCCAGTAGTAATGAAGACTATAGCAATCAGCCCCAGCATTTT
>TRBV18|TRBD1|TRBJ1-1|-
CASSPASGQGTEAFF
TGTGCCAGCTCACCCGCAAGCGGACAGGGAACTGAAGCTTTCTTT